Listed here are 14 T cell receptor beta chains from one sample, sequenced in a study of OX40 agonist ivuxolimab in advanced cancers. The library was obtained by the immunoSEQ multiplex PCR assay. What TCRdb holds here is the immuneACCESS table cut down to in-frame rearrangements. Part of the clones is not present; checked against another copy, under half of the missing clones reflect an unresolved V gene, and the others are unexplained. The sample table lists roughly 67,000 clones, 70% to 90% of them with a count of one. The ten largest account for around 0.29% of the sample. The sequencing here drew on CD4+ or CD8+ T cells sorted from blood, taken in a trial of the OX40 agonist ivuxolimab. These receptors were collected from an adult with an advanced solid tumor such as melanoma, head and neck, liver or kidney cancer.

The chain employs TRBV7-9 and TRBJ1-5; the match to TRBD1 covers 8 bases. This CDR3 is 14 amino acids long. In germline, CDR1 is SEHNR, CDR2 FQNEAQ (reference sequence). V shed 3 bases and J 7 bases; nucleotides not matched to a gene: 5. The CDR3 sequence: CASSFQGAGQPQHF. CDR3 nucleotide sequence: TGTGCCAGCAGCTTTCAGGGGGCAGGACAGCCCCAGCATTTT.

The sample holds a few counts of this clone. The CDR3 spells CASSPGDSTDTQYF. Here the CDR3 DNA reads TGTGCCAGCAGCCCCGGGGACAGCACAGATACGCAGTATTTT. V is TRBV28 and J is TRBJ2-3; possibly TRBD1 or TRBD2 for D (5 bases each). Trimming shortened V by 6 bases and J by 0 bases, and 10 bases separated the two germline ends. Germline assignment: CDR1 MDHEN and CDR2 SYDVKM. The CDR3 loop spans 14 amino acids.

This clone was observed a single time. The chain employs TRBV7-8 and TRBJ2-7; 9 positions match TRBD2. The CDR3 sequence is 13 residues long. Germline V CDR1 and CDR2: SGHVS, FQNEAQ. Trimming at V came to 5 bases and at J to 6 bases, leaving 5 bases not matched to a gene. The CDR3 region is CASSPRLAAEQYF. In DNA, the CDR3 is TGTGCCAGCAGCCCAAGACTAGCGGCCGAGCAGTACTTC. The full variable domain, with the rest looked up from reference TRBV7-8 and TRBJ2-7, is GAGVSQSPRYKVAKRGQDVALRCDPISGHVSLFWYQQALGQGPEFLTYFQNEAQLDKSGLPSDRFFAERPEGSVSTLKIQRTQQEDSAVYLCASSPRLAAEQYFGPGTRLTVT.

The V gene is TRBV4-1, the J gene TRBJ1-4, with 9 bases aligning to TRBD1. The CDR3 runs 18 residues. CDR1 MGHRA and CDR2 YSYEKL come from the germline V gene. V trimming: 5 bases; J trimming: 2 bases; junction bases outside the gene matches: 12. The CDR3 sequence is CASSKKGTGYLTNEKLFF. CDR3 DNA: TGCGCCAGCAGCAAGAAGGGGACAGGGTATCTTACTAATGAAAAACTGTTTTTT.

The table lists this clone with a count of one. This CDR3 reads CASSVLAGDKEQFF. CDR3 bases: TGTGCCAGCAGCGTGCTAGCGGGAGATAAGGAGCAGTTCTTC. This rearrangement joins TRBV7-9 to TRBJ2-1; 10 nucleotides align to TRBD2. Per the germline V gene, CDR1 is SEHNR and CDR2 is FQNEAQ (reference sequence). V trimming: 5 bases; J trimming: 10 bases; junction bases outside the gene matches: 8. The CDR3 has 14 amino acids.

The rearrangement joins TRBV7-2 to TRBJ2-3; D gene uncertain. CDR3 size: 13 residues. V was clipped by 3 bases and J by 2 bases, with 6 bases between them. Germline values: CDR1 SGHTA, CDR2 FQGNSA. In DNA, the CDR3 is TGTGCCAGCAGCTTGAGCCACACAGATACGCAGTATTTT. Translated, it gives CASSLSHTDTQYF.

The chain combines TRBV15 with TRBJ1-5; 8 nucleotides line up with TRBD1. Germline CDR1 is LNHNV and CDR2 is YYDKDF (reference sequence). The CDR3 runs to 17 residues. The ends lost 5 bases at V and 0 bases at J; junction bases unmatched: 9. The CDR3: CATSDRTGSGSNQPQHF. The CDR3 nucleotides read TGTGCCACCAGCGACCGGACAGGGAGTGGTAGCAATCAGCCCCAGCATTTT.

The rearrangement uses TRBV5-6 and TRBJ2-7; TRBD2 is a possible D gene (6 bases). Germline-derived CDR1 and CDR2 are SGHDT and YYEEEE. V dropped 5 bases and J dropped 0 bases, with 15 bases sitting between them. The CDR3 sequence is 15 residues long. The CDR3 region has the DNA TGTGCCAGCAGTAGTACTAGCAGGAGCTCCTACGAGCAGTACTTC. It yields the protein CASSSTSRSSYEQYF.

The chain combines TRBV25-1 with TRBJ2-2, with 7 bases fitting TRBD1. Germline CDR1 MGHDK, CDR2 SYGVNS. This CDR3 comprises 16 residues. J was trimmed by 4 bases and V by 5 bases; bases with no gene match: 10. CDR3 in DNA: TGTGCCAGCAGTCCGATCCGGGACAGCATCACCGGGGAGCTGTTTTTT. Its translation: CASSPIRDSITGELFF.

This clone was counted only a few times. V usage is TRBV7-2 and J usage is TRBJ1-2; D is undetermined. Trimming stripped 5 bases from V and 8 bases from J, with 12 bases between. Germline V lookup: CDR1 SGHTA, CDR2 FQGNSA. The CDR3 contains 12 residues. The CDR3 coding sequence is TGTGCCAGCAGCCCCGCGGGGTACGGCTACACCTTC. Translated: CASSPAGYGYTF.

In this sample, this clone turned up once. This chain joins TRBV10-2 and TRBJ2-1; a weak D match, TRBD1 (5 bases). The CDR3 sequence is 16 residues long. Trimming stripped 6 bases from V and 1 base from J, with 16 bases between. Germline V gene sequence: CDR1 WSHSY, CDR2 SAAADI. CDR3 amino acids: CASSPRGHQSYNEQFF. The DNA for the CDR3 is TGCGCCAGCAGCCCCCGAGGACACCAATCCTACAATGAGCAGTTCTTC.

The rearrangement links TRBV5-1 to TRBJ1-2; 8 nucleotides line up with TRBD1. CDR1 SGHRS and CDR2 YFSETQ come from the germline V gene. The length of the CDR3 is 12 residues. Trimming removed 5 bases from V and 5 bases from J; junction bases left unmatched: 2. The CDR3 is CASSRDRYGYTF. The DNA for the CDR3 is TGCGCCAGCAGTCGGGACAGGTATGGCTACACCTTC.

This clone has only one observation. This chain uses TRBV7-8 with TRBJ2-2; possible D gene TRBD1, 6 bases. CDR1 SGHVS and CDR2 FQNEAQ come from the germline V gene. This CDR3 spans 14 amino acids. Between the trimmed V and J ends, which lost 4 bases and 3 bases, there was a span of 9 bases. CDR3 protein: CASSYRVDTGELFF. The CDR3 region has the DNA TGTGCCAGCAGCTACAGGGTCGACACCGGGGAGCTGTTTTTT. Drawing the rest from reference TRBV7-8 and TRBJ2-2, the complete variable domain is GAGVSQSPRYKVAKRGQDVALRCDPISGHVSLFWYQQALGQGPEFLTYFQNEAQLDKSGLPSDRFFAERPEGSVSTLKIQRTQQEDSAVYLCASSYRVDTGELFFGEGSRLTVL.

V gene TRBV5-6 combines with J gene TRBJ2-1, with D possibly matching TRBD1 (5 bases). Germline V gives CDR1 SGHDT, CDR2 YYEEEE. Trimming took 0 bases from V and 3 from J, leaving 10 bases between them. The CDR3 has 15 residues. Written as DNA, the CDR3 is TGTGCCAGCAGCTTGGAAGGGGTTCTCTACAATGAGCAGTTCTTC. Translation: CASSLEGVLYNEQFF.